This T cell receptor beta chain was observed in a study of tumor-infiltrating lymphocytes in oesophageal squamous cell carcinoma. From the PCR reads, TCRdb called clonotypes with MiXCR, one entry per CDR3 protein. The profile shows some 25,000 distinct CDR3 sequences, more than 35% of them singletons. The CDR3 has 15 amino acids. Germline V gene data show CDR1 as SGHTA and CDR2 as FQGTGA. This rearrangement joins TRBV7-3 to TRBJ2-1; possibly TRBD1 for D (5 bases). The J call is uncertain, as TRBJ1-2 better fits the DNA end. Sequenced input: esophageal tumor tissue. The clonotype comes from a male donor with esophageal squamous cell carcinoma. The CDR3 nucleotides read TGTGCCAGCAGCTTATTTGGGCCCCTGACAGATGGCTACACCTTC. Its translation: CASSLFGPLTDGYTF.